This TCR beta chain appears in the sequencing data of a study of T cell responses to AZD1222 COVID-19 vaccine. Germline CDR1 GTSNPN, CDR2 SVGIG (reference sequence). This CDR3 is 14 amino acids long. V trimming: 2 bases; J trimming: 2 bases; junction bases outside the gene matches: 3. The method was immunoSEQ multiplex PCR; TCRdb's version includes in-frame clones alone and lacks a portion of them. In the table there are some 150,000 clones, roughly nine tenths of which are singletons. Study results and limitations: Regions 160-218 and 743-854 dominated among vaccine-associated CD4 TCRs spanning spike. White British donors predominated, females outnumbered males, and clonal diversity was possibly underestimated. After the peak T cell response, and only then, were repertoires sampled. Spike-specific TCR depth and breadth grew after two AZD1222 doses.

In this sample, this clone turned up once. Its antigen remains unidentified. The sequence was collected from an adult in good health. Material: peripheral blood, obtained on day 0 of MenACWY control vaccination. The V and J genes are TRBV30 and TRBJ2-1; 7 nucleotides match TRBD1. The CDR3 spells CAWSSQGTYNEQFF. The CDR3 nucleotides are TGTGCCTGGAGTTCACAGGGGACCTACAATGAGCAGTTCTTC.